This passage covers 7 T cell receptor beta chains from one sample sequenced in a study of regulatory and conventional T cells in RAG deficiency. TCRdb's copy holds only in-frame clones and misses some; the assay was immunoSEQ multiplex PCR. The repertoire holds about 29,000 clones, nearly 95% seen once, with over 0.15% in the top ten. Genomic DNA came from blood conventional CD4+ T cells gated CD25-low CD127-high. These data also featured in a second study, about regulatory T cells. That work contributes: Primers: 52 TRBV forward and 13 TRBJ reverse.

The sequenced sample consisted of CD25- CD4+ T cells sorted from blood. The source is a human donor in good health.

The rearrangement links TRBV28 to TRBJ1-2, with 10 bases that match TRBD1. V gave up 5 bases and J gave up 8 bases; unmatched junction bases: 20. The CDR3 contains 18 residues. Germline V gene sequence: CDR1 MDHEN, CDR2 SYDVKM. CDR3 in DNA: TGTGCCAGCAGTCTCACTACCGGGACAGGGGTTTATTTAGGCGGCTACACCTTC. This encodes CASSLTTGTGVYLGGYTF.

The chain combines TRBV7-2 with TRBJ1-4, with D unclear. CDR1 and CDR2 (germline): SGHTA, FQGNSA. CDR3 length equals 14 residues. Trimming took off 4 bases at V and 4 bases at J, with 10 bases between the two ends. The CDR3 protein is CASSSGLNNEKLFF. CDR3 nucleotide sequence: TGTGCCAGCAGCTCGGGTCTTAATAATGAAAAACTGTTTTTT.

This chain links TRBV6-1 with TRBJ1-4; D might be TRBD1 (6 bases). With 7 bases removed from V and 4 bases from J, the gap between germline ends came to 7 bases. The CDR3 covers 12 residues. Germline values: CDR1 MNHNS, CDR2 SASEGT. The CDR3 loop reads CASIQGNEKLFF. CDR3 nucleotide sequence: TGTGCCAGCATACAGGGTAATGAAAAACTGTTTTTT.

CDR3 protein: CASSLPGLNTEAFF. CDR3 in DNA: TGTGCCAGCAGCCTTCCGGGACTAAACACTGAAGCTTTCTTT. The chain recombines TRBV7-6 with TRBJ1-1, with D possibly being TRBD1 (5 bases). Germline CDR1 reads SGHVS; CDR2 reads FNYEAQ. Trimming shortened V by 5 bases and J by 2 bases, and 12 bases separated the two germline ends. The CDR3 runs to 14 residues.

The chain links TRBV6-5 to TRBJ1-1, with D maybe TRBD1 (5 bases). Between the trimmed V and J ends, which lost 1 base and 7 bases, there was a span of 7 bases. The CDR3 is made up of 12 amino acids. Germline V gene sequence: CDR1 MNHEY, CDR2 SVGAGI. The CDR3 bases are TGTGCCAGCAGTTACTTCGGGGGTGAAGCTTTCTTT. Amino acids: CASSYFGGEAFF.

The CDR3: CASSPRGGAYEQYF. DNA for the CDR3: TGTGCCAGCTCACCACGCGGCGGAGCCTACGAGCAGTACTTC. This chain joins TRBV18 and TRBJ2-7; no reliable D call. The CDR3 has 14 residues. Germline CDR1 KGHSH, CDR2 LQKENI. V lost 1 base to trimming and J lost 2 bases, with 9 bases between them.

This clone was counted between two and nine times. The V call is TRBV5-6, the J call TRBJ1-3; 10 nucleotides line up with TRBD1. The CDR3 is made up of 15 amino acids. V shed 3 bases, J shed 4 bases, and the junction held 4 bases outside the gene matches. CDR1 and CDR2 from the germline V gene are SGHDT and YYEEEE. The CDR3 DNA is TGTGCCAGCAGCTGGGACAGGGGTTTCGGAAACACCATATATTTT. Translating gives CASSWDRGFGNTIYF.